The rows below give T cell receptor beta chains drawn from one sample of a study of blood T cell repertoires in COVID-19. Sequenced by immunoSEQ multiplex PCR; TCRdb stores in-frame clones only, minus some. This sample has roughly 180,000 clones, with approximately 85% found just once. Sequencing was carried out using peripheral blood. Receptor source: an elderly man with COVID-19, enrolled during active disease. Each CDR3 is given without its conserved first and last residue. Clone size is given for some rows only: seen once, a few or many times, or a class if the clone is expanded.

v_call: TRBV6-5
j_call: TRBJ1-5
clone_size: NA
cdr3_aa: ASSGTGGQPQH

v_call: TRBV5-1
j_call: TRBJ2-1
clone_size: NA
cdr3_aa: ASSYSGLAGESSYNEQF

v_call: TRBV2
j_call: TRBJ1-5
clone_size: NA
cdr3_aa: ASRKSGTLDNQPQH

v_call: TRBV29-1
j_call: TRBJ1-1
clone_size: NA
cdr3_aa: SGAEPNTEAF

v_call: TRBV6-6
j_call: TRBJ1-5
clone_size: NA
cdr3_aa: ASLTGTGSNQPQH

v_call: TRBV5-4
j_call: TRBJ2-7
clone_size: NA
cdr3_aa: ASSLPGQGGYEQY

v_call: TRBV7-2
j_call: TRBJ2-3
clone_size: NA
cdr3_aa: ASSSDLAGSYTDTQY

v_call: TRBV6-6
j_call: TRBJ2-3
clone_size: NA
cdr3_aa: ASSYSGGGTTDTQY

v_call: TRBV2
j_call: TRBJ2-3
clone_size: NA
cdr3_aa: ASQRESTDTQY

v_call: TRBV6-5
j_call: TRBJ2-7
clone_size: NA
cdr3_aa: ASSKQGISEQY

v_call: TRBV19
j_call: TRBJ1-5
clone_size: few
cdr3_aa: ASSINFNQPQH

v_call: TRBV5-4
j_call: TRBJ2-7
clone_size: NA
cdr3_aa: ASSLWLPGQGSEQY

v_call: TRBV24-1
j_call: TRBJ1-2
clone_size: NA
cdr3_aa: ATSDRDRGRGYT

v_call: TRBV6-6
j_call: TRBJ1-3
clone_size: NA
cdr3_aa: ATRRTAGNTIY

v_call: TRBV25-1
j_call: TRBJ1-2
clone_size: NA
cdr3_aa: ASSEPGDRYGYT

v_call: TRBV6-1
j_call: TRBJ2-3
clone_size: once
cdr3_aa: ASSEAGRTTDTQY

v_call: TRBV10-2
j_call: TRBJ1-1
clone_size: NA
cdr3_aa: ASSERRTLYEAF

v_call: TRBV4-2
j_call: TRBJ1-1
clone_size: NA
cdr3_aa: ASSQAGGGPTEAF

v_call: TRBV7-3
j_call: TRBJ2-2
clone_size: NA
cdr3_aa: ASSLGTGGNARTGELF

v_call: TRBV6-1
j_call: TRBJ1-1
clone_size: NA
cdr3_aa: ASSERDRGRTEAF

v_call: TRBV9
j_call: TRBJ2-4
clone_size: NA
cdr3_aa: ASMDRGCNPKNIQY

v_call: TRBV6-6
j_call: TRBJ2-7
clone_size: NA
cdr3_aa: ASSYPGQGRGEQY

v_call: TRBV5-5
j_call: TRBJ2-7
clone_size: NA
cdr3_aa: ASSQEIGGTLTDEQY

v_call: TRBV7-9
j_call: TRBJ2-5
clone_size: NA
cdr3_aa: ASSPHPQETQY